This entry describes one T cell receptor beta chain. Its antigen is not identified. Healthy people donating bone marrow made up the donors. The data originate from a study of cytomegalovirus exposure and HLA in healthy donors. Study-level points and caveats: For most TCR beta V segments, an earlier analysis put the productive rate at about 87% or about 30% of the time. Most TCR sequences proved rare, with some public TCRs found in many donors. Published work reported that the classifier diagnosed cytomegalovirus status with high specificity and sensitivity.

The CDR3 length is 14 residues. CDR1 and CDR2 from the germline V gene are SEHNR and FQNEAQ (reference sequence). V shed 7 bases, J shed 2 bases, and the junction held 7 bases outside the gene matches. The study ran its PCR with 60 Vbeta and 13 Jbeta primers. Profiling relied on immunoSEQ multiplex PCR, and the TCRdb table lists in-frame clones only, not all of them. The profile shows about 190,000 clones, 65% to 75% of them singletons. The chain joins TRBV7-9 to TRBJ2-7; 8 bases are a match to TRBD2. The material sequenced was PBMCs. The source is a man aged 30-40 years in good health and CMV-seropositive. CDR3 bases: TGTGCCAGCACGAGCGGGAGAACCCCCTACGAGCAGTACTTC. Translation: CASTSGRTPYEQYF.